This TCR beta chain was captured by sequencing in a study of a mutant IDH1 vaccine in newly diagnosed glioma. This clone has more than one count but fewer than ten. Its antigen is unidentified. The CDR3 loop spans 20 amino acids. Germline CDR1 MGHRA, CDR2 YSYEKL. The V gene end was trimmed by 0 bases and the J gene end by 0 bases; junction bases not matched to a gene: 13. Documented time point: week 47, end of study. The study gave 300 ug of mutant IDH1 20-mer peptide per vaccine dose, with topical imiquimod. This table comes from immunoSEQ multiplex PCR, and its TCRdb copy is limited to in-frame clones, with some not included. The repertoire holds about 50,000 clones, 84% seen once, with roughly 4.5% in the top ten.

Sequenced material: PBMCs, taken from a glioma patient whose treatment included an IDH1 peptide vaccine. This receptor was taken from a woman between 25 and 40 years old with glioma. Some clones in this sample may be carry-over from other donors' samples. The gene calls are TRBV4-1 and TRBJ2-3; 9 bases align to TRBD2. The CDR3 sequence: CASSQEGWLAGISSTDTQYF. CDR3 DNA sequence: TGCGCCAGCAGCCAAGAAGGTTGGCTAGCGGGAATCTCTAGCACAGATACGCAGTATTTT.